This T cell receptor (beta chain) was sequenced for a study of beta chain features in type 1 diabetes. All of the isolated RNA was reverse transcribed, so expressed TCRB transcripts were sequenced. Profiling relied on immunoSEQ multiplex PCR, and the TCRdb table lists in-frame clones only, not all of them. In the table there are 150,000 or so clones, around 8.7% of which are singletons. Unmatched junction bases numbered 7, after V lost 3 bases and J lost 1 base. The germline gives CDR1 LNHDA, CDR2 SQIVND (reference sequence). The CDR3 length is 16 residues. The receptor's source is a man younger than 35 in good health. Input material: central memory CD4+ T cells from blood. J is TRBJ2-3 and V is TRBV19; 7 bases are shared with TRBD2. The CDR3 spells CASSMGGMDGTDTQYF. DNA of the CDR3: TGTGCCAGTAGTATGGGAGGGATGGACGGCACAGATACGCAGTATTTT.